This is a list of T cell receptor beta chains from one sample in a study of chemoradiotherapy in HPV16-positive cancers. Some clones are missing from TCRdb's copy, which holds only in-frame ones; the method was immunoSEQ multiplex PCR. The sample lists about 5,500 clones; around four fifths were seen once. Sample collection occurred from a patient who underwent chemoradiotherapy. Receptor source: a human donor with HPV-associated anogenital cancer. Each CDR3 is given with its conserved first and last residue. D genes are given only for firm matches. Expanded clones get a size class; other rows say once, few or many, or leave the size out.

CDR3: CASATSGGNTDTQYF; DNA: TGTGCCAGCGCCACGAGCGGGGGGAACACAGATACGCAGTATTTT; D: TRBD2; V: TRBV7-2; J: TRBJ2-3; size: NA
CDR3: CASSRGGQVQETQYF; DNA: TGCGCCAGCAGCAGGGGGGGACAGGTCCAAGAGACCCAGTACTTC; D: NA; V: TRBV5-1; J: TRBJ2-5; size: NA
CDR3: CASSLGQGTESLLGYTF; DNA: TGCGCCAGCAGCTTGGGCCAAGGGACGGAGTCGCTTTTGGGCTACACCTTC; D: NA; V: TRBV5-1; J: TRBJ1-2; size: NA
CDR3: CASSLNRDSYNEQFF; DNA: TGTGCCAGCAGCTTAAACCGGGATAGCTACAATGAGCAGTTCTTC; D: NA; V: TRBV7-3; J: TRBJ2-1; size: NA
CDR3: CASSLIGNEKLFF; DNA: TGTGCCAGCAGCCTAATTGGTAATGAAAAACTGTTTTTT; D: NA; V: TRBV7-9; J: TRBJ1-4; size: NA
CDR3: CASSPARGTYEQYF; DNA: TGTGCCAGCAGCCCGGCAAGGGGGACCTACGAGCAGTACTTC; D: NA; V: TRBV5-6; J: TRBJ2-7; size: NA
CDR3: CAWSVQLGYEQYF; DNA: TGTGCCTGGAGTGTACAACTTGGCTACGAGCAGTACTTC; D: NA; V: TRBV30; J: TRBJ2-7; size: NA
CDR3: CASSEGPNTGELFF; DNA: TGTGCCAGCAGTGAAGGTCCGAACACCGGGGAGCTGTTTTTT; D: NA; V: TRBV2; J: TRBJ2-2; size: NA
CDR3: CASSPGQLNTEAFF; DNA: TGTGCCAGCAGCCCAGGACAGTTGAACACTGAAGCTTTCTTT; D: NA; V: TRBV7-8; J: TRBJ1-1; size: NA
CDR3: CASRSGGPGNTIYF; DNA: TGTGCCAGCAGATCAGGGGGTCCGGGAAACACCATATATTTT; D: TRBD1; V: TRBV2; J: TRBJ1-3; size: once
CDR3: CASSLNSAGSEKLFF; DNA: TGTGCCAGCAGTTTAAATTCGGCAGGGAGTGAAAAACTGTTTTTT; D: NA; V: TRBV28; J: TRBJ1-4; size: NA
CDR3: CASSYQREQFF; DNA: TGTGCCAGCAGTTATCAGCGGGAGCAGTTCTTC; D: NA; V: TRBV6-6; J: TRBJ2-1; size: NA
CDR3: CASSSTSGGVEFF; DNA: TGTGCCAGCAGCTCGACTAGCGGGGGGGTTGAGTTCTTC; D: TRBD2; V: TRBV7-3; J: TRBJ2-1; size: NA
CDR3: CASSELPFFGGSPDTQYF; DNA: TGCGCCAGCAGTGAGTTACCCTTTTTCGGGGGCTCCCCAGATACGCAGTATTTT; D: NA; V: TRBV10-2; J: TRBJ2-3; size: NA
CDR3: CASSVEGQGYNSPLHF; DNA: TGTGCCAGCAGCGTAGAGGGACAGGGCTATAATTCACCCCTCCACTTT; D: TRBD1; V: TRBV9; J: TRBJ1-6; size: NA
CDR3: CASSSTSLFDDEQFF; DNA: TGTGCCAGCAGTTCGACTAGCTTGTTCGACGATGAGCAGTTCTTC; D: TRBD2; V: TRBV2; J: TRBJ2-1; size: few
CDR3: CASSPESRAGYTF; DNA: TGCGCCAGCAGCCCCGAGAGCAGGGCCGGCTACACCTTC; D: NA; V: TRBV5-1; J: TRBJ1-2; size: NA
CDR3: CASSDTHHGYTF; DNA: TGTGCCAGCAGTGACACACACCATGGCTACACCTTC; D: NA; V: TRBV6-1; J: TRBJ1-2; size: NA
CDR3: CASSQVSGTAAYGYTF; DNA: TGTGCCAGCAGCCAAGTTAGCGGCACGGCGGCCTATGGCTACACCTTC; D: NA; V: TRBV14; J: TRBJ1-2; size: NA
CDR3: CASSSQGQPKETQYF; DNA: TGTGCCAGCAGTTCCCAGGGACAGCCTAAAGAGACCCAGTACTTC; D: TRBD1; V: TRBV6-1; J: TRBJ2-5; size: NA
CDR3: CASNMGGSNTEAFF; DNA: TGTGCCAGCAATATGGGGGGCAGTAACACTGAAGCTTTCTTT; D: NA; V: TRBV6-6; J: TRBJ1-1; size: NA
CDR3: CASSESTVNYGYTF; DNA: TGTGCCAGCAGTGAAAGTACAGTTAACTATGGCTACACCTTC; D: NA; V: TRBV2; J: TRBJ1-2; size: few
CDR3: CARSDRGEQYF; DNA: TGTGCCAGAAGCGACAGGGGCGAGCAGTACTTC; D: TRBD1; V: TRBV5-3; J: TRBJ2-7; size: NA
CDR3: CASSFEEQYF; DNA: TGTGCCAGCAGCTTTGAGGAGCAGTACTTC; D: NA; V: TRBV5-5; J: TRBJ2-7; size: NA
CDR3: CASTRGAGGYTF; DNA: TGTGCCAGCACCAGGGGGGCAGGGGGCTACACCTTC; D: TRBD1; V: TRBV6-5; J: TRBJ1-2; size: NA
CDR3: CASSGTGGGETQYF; DNA: TGTGCCAGCAGCGGGACAGGGGGCGGGGAGACCCAGTACTTC; D: TRBD1; V: TRBV7-8; J: TRBJ2-5; size: NA
CDR3: CASSLGTHLSPYGYTF; DNA: TGTGCCAGCAGCTTAGGGACCCATCTCAGCCCCTATGGCTACACCTTC; D: NA; V: TRBV7-9; J: TRBJ1-2; size: NA
CDR3: CASSEGQGFNYGYTF; DNA: TGTGCCAGCAGTGAAGGACAGGGGTTCAACTATGGCTACACCTTC; D: TRBD1; V: TRBV2; J: TRBJ1-2; size: once
CDR3: CASSSLAGSANEKLFF; DNA: TGTGCCAGCAGCTCCTTGGCGGGGTCTGCTAATGAAAAACTGTTTTTT; D: NA; V: TRBV7-6; J: TRBJ1-4; size: NA
CDR3: CASSLGTWTGDRSSSGNTIYF; DNA: TGTGCCAGCAGCTTAGGAACCTGGACAGGGGACCGTTCCTCCTCTGGAAACACCATATATTTT; D: TRBD1; V: TRBV7-8; J: TRBJ1-3; size: NA
CDR3: CASKQGGDNEKLFF; DNA: TGTGCCAGCAAACAGGGCGGGGATAATGAAAAACTGTTTTTT; D: NA; V: TRBV27; J: TRBJ1-4; size: NA
CDR3: CASSLGLAGGHTDTQYF; DNA: TGTGCCAGCAGCTTGGGGTTAGCGGGGGGCCACACAGATACGCAGTATTTT; D: TRBD2; V: TRBV5-4; J: TRBJ2-3; size: NA
CDR3: CASGVVLAGIETQYF; DNA: TGTGCTAGTGGCGTCGTACTAGCGGGGATTGAGACCCAGTACTTC; D: TRBD2; V: TRBV12-5; J: TRBJ2-5; size: NA
CDR3: CASSQDMGMSGPNYGYTF; DNA: TGTGCCAGCAGCCAAGATATGGGGATGTCGGGCCCTAACTATGGCTACACCTTC; D: NA; V: TRBV4-2; J: TRBJ1-2; size: NA
CDR3: CASSNTGSGYEQYF; DNA: TGTGCCAGCAGCAATACAGGGTCCGGTTACGAGCAGTACTTC; D: NA; V: TRBV5-6; J: TRBJ2-7; size: NA
CDR3: CASSFPETSGRASGYNEQFF; DNA: TGTGCCAGCAGCTTTCCCGAGACTAGCGGGAGGGCCTCAGGGTACAATGAGCAGTTCTTC; D: TRBD2; V: TRBV7-3; J: TRBJ2-1; size: NA